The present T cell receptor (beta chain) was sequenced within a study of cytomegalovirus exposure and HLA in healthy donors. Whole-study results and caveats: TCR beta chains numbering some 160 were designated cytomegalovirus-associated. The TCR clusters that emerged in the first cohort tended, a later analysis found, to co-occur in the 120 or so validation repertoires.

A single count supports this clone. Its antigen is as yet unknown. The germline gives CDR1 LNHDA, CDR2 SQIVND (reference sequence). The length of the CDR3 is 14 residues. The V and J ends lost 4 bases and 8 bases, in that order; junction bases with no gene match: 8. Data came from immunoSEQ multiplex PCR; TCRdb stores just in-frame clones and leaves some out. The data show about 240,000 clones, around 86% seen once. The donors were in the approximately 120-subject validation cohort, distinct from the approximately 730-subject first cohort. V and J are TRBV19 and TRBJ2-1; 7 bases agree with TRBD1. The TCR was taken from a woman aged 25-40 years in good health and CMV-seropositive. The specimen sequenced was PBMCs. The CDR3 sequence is CASSSQTGSHEQFF. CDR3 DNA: TGTGCCAGTAGTAGTCAGACAGGGTCCCATGAGCAGTTCTTC. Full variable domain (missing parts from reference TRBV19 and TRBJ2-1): DGGITQSPKYLFRKEGQNVTLSCEQNLNHDAMYWYRQDPGQGLRLIYYSQIVNDFQKGDIAEGYSVSREKKESFPLTVTSAQKNPTAFYLCASSSQTGSHEQFFGPGTRLTVL.